A single sample is the source of the 20 T cell receptor beta chains below, sequenced in a study of T cell repertoires in aging, cancer and after chemotherapy. The template was genomic DNA from peripheral blood, not RNA. TRB rearrangements spanning V, D and J were amplified using mixed TRB-A/B primers. TCRdb passed the multiplex PCR reads through MiXCR, listing each CDR3 protein once. The data show thousands of distinct CDR3 sequences, with 28% seen just once and 5.5% to 7.5% held by the top ten. Sequenced input: blood. Receptors were obtained from a human donor in good health.

This clonotype has just a few counts. The chain links TRBV6-1 to TRBJ1-5; TRBD1 agrees at 8 bases. Trimming removed 1 base from V and 5 bases from J; junction bases left unmatched: 4. Per germline, CDR1 MNHNS and CDR2 SASEGT. This CDR3 contains 15 residues. The CDR3 loop reads CASSEGQGIYQPQHF. The CDR3 bases are TGTGCCAGCAGTGAAGGACAGGGGATATATCAGCCCCAGCATTTT.

Comments on this clonotype: A much larger clone is a single base away; this may be a read error. The genes are TRBV29-1 and TRBJ1-2, with a possible D match to TRBD1 (5 bases). Trimming took 2 bases from V and 11 from J, leaving 12 bases between them. The germline CDR1 and CDR2 sequences are SQVTM and ANQGSEA. CDR3 length: 11 amino acids. The CDR3 coding sequence is TGCAGCGTTGAAAGCGGGGCTCCATACACCTTC. Translation: CSVESGAPYTF.

This clonotype came up a few times. The genes are TRBV6-5 and TRBJ1-2, with 7 positions matching TRBD1. This CDR3 contains 15 residues. V shed 6 bases and J 13 bases; nucleotides not matched to a gene: 20. The germline gives CDR1 MNHEY, CDR2 SVGAGI. DNA for the CDR3: TGTGCCAGCAGCCGGGACAGTCAAGGTTCTTCTGTTCGCACCTTC. Its protein is CASSRDSQGSSVRTF.

This clonotype was found a few times. The chain employs TRBV5-4 and TRBJ2-7, with D perhaps matching TRBD1 or TRBD2 (5 bases each). Trimming took off 3 bases at V and 0 bases at J, with 10 bases between the two ends. CDR3 length: 14 amino acids. Germline CDR1 SGHNT, CDR2 YYREEE (reference sequence). CDR3 sequence (DNA): TGTGCCAGCAGCTCGCCCGGGACCTCCTACGAGCAGTACTTC. Translation gives CASSSPGTSYEQYF.

The chain carries TRBV20-1 and TRBJ2-1; D possibly corresponds to TRBD1 (6 bases). The germline gives CDR1 DFQATT, CDR2 SNEGSKA (reference sequence). The CDR3 is 15 residues long. The V end was cut by 4 bases, the J end by 4 bases, with 17 bases between. Written as DNA, the CDR3 is TGCAGTGCTAACCCGATCTCCGGGACATACAATGAGCAGTTCTTC. It encodes CSANPISGTYNEQFF.

This clonotype was observed a handful of times. The chain couples TRBV7-2 to TRBJ2-5, with unresolved D. The CDR3 totals 12 residues. V lost 7 bases and J lost 2, with 8 bases in between. Germline lookup yields CDR1 SGHTA and CDR2 FQGNSA. The CDR3 DNA sequence: TGTGCCAGCAACTTTTTACAAGAGACCCAGTACTTC. Its protein is CASNFLQETQYF. Complete variable domain (other parts from reference TRBV7-2 and TRBJ2-5): GAGVSQSPSNKVTEKGKDVELRCDPISGHTALYWYRQSLGQGLEFLIYFQGNSAPDKSGLPSDRFSAERTGGSVSTLTIQRTQQEDSAVYLCASNFLQETQYFGPGTRLLVL.

This clonotype turned up a few times. J is TRBJ1-5 and V is TRBV6-4; D gene uncertain. V was trimmed by 3 bases and J by 7 bases, leaving 7 bases between them. The CDR3 spans 12 residues. Germline loops: CDR1 MRHNA, CDR2 SNTAGT. CDR3 protein: CASSENGQPQHF. The CDR3, as DNA: TGTGCCAGCAGTGAAAACGGGCAGCCCCAGCATTTT.

The rearrangement links TRBV6-2 or TRBV6-3 to TRBJ2-3, with TRBD2 identical over 10 bases. The CDR3 has 14 residues. The V gene's germline CDR1 is MNHEY and CDR2 SVGEGT. The J segment lost 9 bases and the V segment lost 3 bases, leaving 6 bases of the junction unmatched. The CDR3 DNA reads as TGTGCCAGCAGTTATAGCGGGGGGCGAGCCACGCAGTATTTT. It encodes CASSYSGGRATQYF.

This clonotype qualifies as large (0.1 to 1%). V and J are TRBV29-1 and TRBJ2-7; TRBD1 matches at 7 bases. The trim removed 6 bases at V and 2 bases at J, leaving 7 bases unmatched. Per germline, CDR1 SQVTM and CDR2 ANQGSEA. The CDR3 loop spans 13 amino acids. This CDR3 is CSVDTGVTYEQYF. The CDR3 DNA reads TGCAGCGTAGACACAGGGGTGACCTACGAGCAGTACTTC.

This clonotype is labeled as medium-sized (0.01 to 0.1%). The V and J genes are TRBV30 and TRBJ1-2; TRBD1 matches at 8 bases. The CDR3 consists of 15 residues. With V trimmed by 3 bases and J by 2 bases, 8 bases remained unmatched. In germline, CDR1 is GTSNPN, CDR2 SVGIG (reference sequence). The CDR3 DNA reads TGTGCCTGGAGGCACTATAGGACAGGGAACTATGGCTACACCTTC. This sequence encodes CAWRHYRTGNYGYTF.

The gene calls are TRBV15 and TRBJ2-1; 10 nucleotides align to TRBD2. Germline V gene data show CDR1 as LNHNV and CDR2 as YYDKDF (reference sequence). This CDR3 has 16 residues. The junction had 9 bases not matched to a gene; V was cut back by 4 bases and J by 6 bases. This CDR3 is CATSKGSGGILNEQFF. As DNA, the CDR3 is TGTGCCACCAGCAAAGGTAGCGGGGGGATTCTCAATGAGCAGTTCTTC.

The genes are TRBV20-1 and TRBJ1-5; 11 nucleotides align to TRBD1. J gave up 6 bases and V 5 bases, and 6 bases lay outside the gene matches. The CDR3 has 14 residues. Germline loops: CDR1 DFQATT, CDR2 SNEGSKA (reference sequence). As DNA, the CDR3 is TGCAGTGCTCTGGACAGGGGGCATGGTCAGCCCCAGCATTTT. Its protein is CSALDRGHGQPQHF.

Within the sample, this clonotype is large. The chain employs TRBV29-1 and TRBJ2-3; D unclear. The CDR3 totals 12 residues. Per the germline V gene, CDR1 is SQVTM and CDR2 is ANQGSEA. Trimming removed 0 bases at V and 7 bases at J, with 8 bases between. The CDR3 DNA reads TGCAGCGTTGAAGATAACGAACATACGCAGTATTTT. Its translation is CSVEDNEHTQYF.

This clonotype has only a few counts. The J gene is TRBJ2-2, the V gene TRBV6-5; D call uncertain. V was cut by 6 bases and J by 0 bases, with 11 bases left in between. The CDR3 extends over 15 amino acids. Germline V gene data show CDR1 as MNHEY and CDR2 as SVGAGI. The CDR3 nucleotides are TGTGCCAGCAGCCAAAGGGCGCCGAACACCGGGGAGCTGTTTTTT. Protein sequence: CASSQRAPNTGELFF.

This chain connects TRBV6-5 to TRBJ2-2; D may be TRBD1 (6 bases). CDR1 is MNHEY, CDR2 SVGAGI, per germline. The CDR3 sequence is 16 residues long. The ends were cut back, 2 bases at V and 7 bases at J, with 17 bases in the middle. CDR3 sequence (DNA): TGTGCCAGCAGTTACATATGGACAGCCGACATCGGGGAGCTGTTTTTT. This codes for CASSYIWTADIGELFF.

This clonotype was seen a handful of times. The DNA of the CDR3 is TGTGCCATCAGTGGAGTATCGAATAGAGAGCAGTTCTTC. It codes for CAISGVSNREQFF. The V call is TRBV10-3, the J call TRBJ2-1, with D unresolved. Germline V gene sequence: CDR1 ENHRY, CDR2 SYGVKD. The CDR3 has 13 amino acids. The ends were cut back, 4 bases at V and 10 bases at J, with 14 bases in the middle.

By share, this clonotype ranks as medium-sized. V gene TRBV15 combines with J gene TRBJ1-5; 12 positions agree with TRBD1. The trim removed 5 bases at V and 6 bases at J, leaving 5 bases unmatched. The CDR3 is made up of 15 amino acids. Per germline, CDR1 LNHNV and CDR2 YYDKDF (reference sequence). The CDR3 DNA reads as TGTGCCACCAGCGCGGGACAGGGGGCAAGTCAGCCCCAGCATTTT. Amino acid sequence: CATSAGQGASQPQHF.

Sample share makes this clonotype medium-sized (0.01 to 0.1%). The chain joins TRBV6-5 to TRBJ2-2, with 12 bases fitting TRBD2. Trimming took 2 bases from V and 0 from J; bases not matched to a gene: 7. Germline values: CDR1 MNHEY, CDR2 SVGAGI. CDR3 size: 19 residues. CDR3 region: CASSYRTSGARSNTGELFF. The CDR3 DNA follows: TGTGCCAGCAGTTACAGGACTAGCGGGGCTAGATCGAACACCGGGGAGCTGTTTTTT.

The genes are TRBV20-1 and TRBJ2-2; no clear D gene. The CDR3 is 16 residues long. The germline CDR1 and CDR2 sequences are DFQATT and SNEGSKA (reference sequence). Between the trimmed V and J ends, which lost 6 bases and 0 bases, there was a span of 17 bases. CDR3 loop: CSAMARVGTNTGELFF. The CDR3 DNA follows: TGCAGTGCAATGGCTAGGGTAGGGACGAACACCGGGGAGCTGTTTTTT.

V usage is TRBV5-4 and J usage is TRBJ2-5; possible D gene TRBD2, 5 bases. V dropped 5 bases and J dropped 2 bases, with 10 bases sitting between them. Germline CDR1 reads SGHNT; CDR2 reads YYREEE (reference sequence). The CDR3 totals 13 residues. CDR3 in DNA: TGTGCCAGCAGACCGGGGAGACAAGAGACCCAGTACTTC. This gives the protein CASRPGRQETQYF.